These 4 T cell receptor beta chains were sequenced from one sample in a study of blood T cell repertoires in COVID-19. The repertoire was sequenced with immunoSEQ multiplex PCR; TCRdb's copy has only in-frame clones and lacks some. The data show 150,000 or so clones, with about 79% seen just once and 7% to 10% held by the top ten. Sequences were obtained from PBMCs or T cells enriched from blood (not recorded which). Every receptor here comes from a man between 45 and 60 years old who had recovered from COVID-19.

The chain carries TRBV5-1 and TRBJ1-6; D is possibly TRBD1 (6 bases). The ends were cut back, 0 bases at V and 5 bases at J, with 9 bases in the middle. Germline CDR1 is SGHRS and CDR2 is YFSETQ. This CDR3 is built from 15 residues. The CDR3 is CASSLGRDNNSPLHF. In DNA, the CDR3 is TGCGCCAGCAGCTTGGGCAGGGACAATAATTCACCCCTCCACTTT.

Written as DNA, the CDR3 is TGTGCCAGCTCACCTAATAGGGGGTCGGGGCAGCCCCAGCATTTT. This translates into CASSPNRGSGQPQHF. The chain has TRBV18 and TRBJ1-5; D is perhaps TRBD1 (6 bases). The V gene lost 3 bases and the J gene lost 7 bases, with 16 bases spanning the gap. The germline gives CDR1 KGHSH, CDR2 LQKENI. This CDR3 has 15 residues.

The gene calls are TRBV18 and TRBJ1-1; 10 bases align to TRBD1. Trimming took 3 bases from V and 0 from J; bases not matched to a gene: 4. Germline V lookup: CDR1 KGHSH, CDR2 LQKENI. This CDR3 contains 16 residues. The CDR3 spells CASSPPGQGLNTEAFF. Here the CDR3 DNA reads TGTGCCAGCTCACCTCCGGGACAGGGGTTGAACACTGAAGCTTTCTTT.

The chain carries TRBV28 and TRBJ1-4; 10 nucleotides match TRBD1. Trimming at V came to 4 bases and at J to 5 bases, leaving 4 bases not matched to a gene. The CDR3 is 15 amino acids. CDR1 and CDR2 from the germline V gene are MDHEN and SYDVKM. The CDR3: CASSSRQGANEKLFF. The CDR3 coding sequence is TGTGCCAGCAGTTCCCGACAGGGGGCGAATGAAAAACTGTTTTTT.